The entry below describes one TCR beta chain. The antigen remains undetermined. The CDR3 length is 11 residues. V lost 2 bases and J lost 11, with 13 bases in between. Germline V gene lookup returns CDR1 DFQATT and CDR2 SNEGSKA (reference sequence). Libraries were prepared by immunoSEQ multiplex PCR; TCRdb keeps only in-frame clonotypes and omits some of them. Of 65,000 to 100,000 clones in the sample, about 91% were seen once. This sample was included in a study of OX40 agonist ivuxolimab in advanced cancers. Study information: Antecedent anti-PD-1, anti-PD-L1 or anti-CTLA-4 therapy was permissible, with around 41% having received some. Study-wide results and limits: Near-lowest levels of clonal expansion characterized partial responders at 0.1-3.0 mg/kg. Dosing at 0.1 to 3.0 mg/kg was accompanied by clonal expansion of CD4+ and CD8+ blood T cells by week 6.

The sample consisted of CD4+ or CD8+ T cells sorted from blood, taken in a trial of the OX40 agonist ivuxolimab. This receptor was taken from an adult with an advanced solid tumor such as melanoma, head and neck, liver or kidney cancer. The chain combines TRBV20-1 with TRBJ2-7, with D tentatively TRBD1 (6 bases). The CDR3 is CSARRASGEYF. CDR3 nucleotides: TGCAGTGCTAGACGAGCGTCAGGGGAGTACTTC.